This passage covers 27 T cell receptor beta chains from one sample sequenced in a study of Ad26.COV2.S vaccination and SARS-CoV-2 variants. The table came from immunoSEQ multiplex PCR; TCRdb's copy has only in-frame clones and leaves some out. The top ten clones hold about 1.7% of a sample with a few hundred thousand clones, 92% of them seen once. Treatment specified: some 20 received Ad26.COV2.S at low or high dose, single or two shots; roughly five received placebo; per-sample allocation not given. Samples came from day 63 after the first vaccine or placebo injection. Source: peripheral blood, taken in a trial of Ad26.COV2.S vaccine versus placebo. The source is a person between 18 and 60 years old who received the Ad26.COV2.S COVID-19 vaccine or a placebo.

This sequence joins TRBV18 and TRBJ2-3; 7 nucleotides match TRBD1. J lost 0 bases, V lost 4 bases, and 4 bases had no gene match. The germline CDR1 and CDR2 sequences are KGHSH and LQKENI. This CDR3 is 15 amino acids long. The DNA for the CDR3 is TGTGCCAGCTCACAGACAGGGTTTAGCACAGATACGCAGTATTTT. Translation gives CASSQTGFSTDTQYF.

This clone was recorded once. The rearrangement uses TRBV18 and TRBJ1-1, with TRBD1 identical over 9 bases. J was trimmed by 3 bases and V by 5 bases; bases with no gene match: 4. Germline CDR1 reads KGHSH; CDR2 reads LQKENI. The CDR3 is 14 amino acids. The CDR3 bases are TGTGCCAGCTCAGGCAGGACAGGGGACACTGAAGCTTTCTTT. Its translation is CASSGRTGDTEAFF.

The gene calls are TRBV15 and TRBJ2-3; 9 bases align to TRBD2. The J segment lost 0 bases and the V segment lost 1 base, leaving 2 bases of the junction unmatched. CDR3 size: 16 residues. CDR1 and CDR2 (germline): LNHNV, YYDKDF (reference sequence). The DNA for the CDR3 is TGTGCCACCAGCAGAGGGACTAGCGCTAGCACAGATACGCAGTATTTT. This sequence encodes CATSRGTSASTDTQYF.

The CDR3 loop reads CSVITGVNTEAFF. CDR3 in DNA: TGCAGCGTTATAACAGGGGTGAACACTGAAGCTTTCTTT. The chain employs TRBV29-1 and TRBJ1-1; 7 nucleotides match TRBD1. The V gene end was trimmed by 5 bases and the J gene end by 0 bases; junction bases not matched to a gene: 3. Germline V gene lookup returns CDR1 SQVTM and CDR2 ANQGSEA. The CDR3 spans 13 residues.

The CDR3 coding sequence is TGTGCCAGCAGTGACCCACCAGGGGGCTCGGGCAATCAGCCCCAGCATTTT. Translation: CASSDPPGGSGNQPQHF. The V and J genes are TRBV6-1 and TRBJ1-5; 8 bases align to TRBD1. Germline assignment: CDR1 MNHNS and CDR2 SASEGT. The V segment lost 3 bases and the J segment 2 bases; nucleotides outside the gene matches: 9. The CDR3 is made up of 17 amino acids.

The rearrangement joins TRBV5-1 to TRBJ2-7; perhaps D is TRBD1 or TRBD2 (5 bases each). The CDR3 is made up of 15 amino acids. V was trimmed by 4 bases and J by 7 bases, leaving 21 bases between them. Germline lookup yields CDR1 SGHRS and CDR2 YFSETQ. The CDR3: CASSHIGASGVEQYF. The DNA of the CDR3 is TGCGCCAGCAGCCATATAGGGGCCTCCGGGGTGGAGCAGTACTTC.

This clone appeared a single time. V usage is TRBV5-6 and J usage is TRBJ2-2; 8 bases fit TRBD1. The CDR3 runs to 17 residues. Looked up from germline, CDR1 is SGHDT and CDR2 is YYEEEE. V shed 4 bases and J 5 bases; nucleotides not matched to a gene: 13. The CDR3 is CASSLSATGASTGELFF. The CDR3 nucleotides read TGTGCCAGCAGCCTTTCGGCGACAGGGGCTAGTACCGGGGAGCTGTTTTTT.

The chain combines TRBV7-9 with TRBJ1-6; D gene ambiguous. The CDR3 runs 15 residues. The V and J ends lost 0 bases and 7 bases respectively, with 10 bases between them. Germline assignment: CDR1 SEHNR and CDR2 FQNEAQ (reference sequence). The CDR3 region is CASSLAPDYNSPLHF. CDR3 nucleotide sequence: TGTGCCAGCAGCTTAGCGCCGGACTACAATTCACCCCTCCACTTT.

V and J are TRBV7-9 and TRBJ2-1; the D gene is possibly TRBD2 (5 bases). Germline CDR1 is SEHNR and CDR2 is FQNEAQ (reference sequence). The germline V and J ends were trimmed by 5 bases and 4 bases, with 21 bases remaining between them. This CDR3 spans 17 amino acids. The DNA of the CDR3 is TGTGCCAGCAGCACCCGTACCCGGCCCGGGATATACAATGAGCAGTTCTTC. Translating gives CASSTRTRPGIYNEQFF.

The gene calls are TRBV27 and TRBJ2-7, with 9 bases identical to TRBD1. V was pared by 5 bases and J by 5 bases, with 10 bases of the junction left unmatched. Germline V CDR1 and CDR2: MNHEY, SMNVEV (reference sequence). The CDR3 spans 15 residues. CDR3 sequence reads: CASSPPGTGTHEQYF. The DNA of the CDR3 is TGTGCCAGCAGTCCCCCCGGGACAGGGACCCACGAGCAGTACTTC.

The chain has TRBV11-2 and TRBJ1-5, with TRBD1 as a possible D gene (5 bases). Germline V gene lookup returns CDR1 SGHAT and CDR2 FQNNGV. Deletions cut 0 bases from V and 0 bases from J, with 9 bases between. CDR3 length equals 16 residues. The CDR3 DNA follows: TGTGCCAGCAGCTTAGACGCGGGGGATAGCAATCAGCCCCAGCATTTT. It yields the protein CASSLDAGDSNQPQHF. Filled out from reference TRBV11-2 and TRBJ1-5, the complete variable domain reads EAGVAQSPRYKIIEKRQSVAFWCNPISGHATLYWYQQILGQGPKLLIQFQNNGVVDDSQLPKDRFSAERLKGVDSTLKIQPAKLEDSAVYLCASSLDAGDSNQPQHFGDGTRLSIL.

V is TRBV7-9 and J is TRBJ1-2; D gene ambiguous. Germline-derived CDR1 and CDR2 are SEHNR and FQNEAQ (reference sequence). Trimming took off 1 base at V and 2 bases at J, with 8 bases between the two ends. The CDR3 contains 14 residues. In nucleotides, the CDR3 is TGTGCCAGCAGCTTAGTTGGCCCGAACTATGGCTACACCTTC. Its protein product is CASSLVGPNYGYTF.

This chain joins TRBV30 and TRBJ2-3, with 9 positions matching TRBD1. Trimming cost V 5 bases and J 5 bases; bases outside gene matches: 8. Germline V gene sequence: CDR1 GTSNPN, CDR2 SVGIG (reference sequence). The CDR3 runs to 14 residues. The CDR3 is CAWGTGLIRDTQYF. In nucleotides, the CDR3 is TGTGCCTGGGGGACAGGGCTTATCAGAGATACGCAGTATTTT. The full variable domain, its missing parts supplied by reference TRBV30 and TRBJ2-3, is SQTIHQWPATLVQPVGSPLSLECTVEGTSNPNLYWYRQAAGRGLQLLFYSVGIGQISSEVPQNLSASRPQDRQFILSSKKLLLSDSGFYLCAWGTGLIRDTQYFGPGTRLTVL.

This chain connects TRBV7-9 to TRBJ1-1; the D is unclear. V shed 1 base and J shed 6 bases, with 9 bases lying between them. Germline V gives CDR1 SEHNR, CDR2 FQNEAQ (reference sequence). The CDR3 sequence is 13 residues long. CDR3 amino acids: CASSLVAAPEAFF. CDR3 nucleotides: TGTGCCAGCAGCTTAGTAGCAGCTCCTGAAGCTTTCTTT.

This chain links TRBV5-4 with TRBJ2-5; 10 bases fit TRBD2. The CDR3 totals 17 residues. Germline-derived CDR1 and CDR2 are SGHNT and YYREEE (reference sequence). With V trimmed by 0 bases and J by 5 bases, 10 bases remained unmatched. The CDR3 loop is CASSLAAQRGGGETQYF. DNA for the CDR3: TGTGCCAGCAGCTTGGCGGCCCAGCGGGGGGGCGGGGAGACCCAGTACTTC.

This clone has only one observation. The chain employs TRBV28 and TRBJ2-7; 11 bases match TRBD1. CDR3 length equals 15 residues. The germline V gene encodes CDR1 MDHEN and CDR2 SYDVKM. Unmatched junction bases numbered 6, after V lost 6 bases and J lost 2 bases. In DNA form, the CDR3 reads TGTGCCAGCAGGGGGGGACAGGGGGAGACCTACGAGCAGTACTTC. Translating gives CASRGGQGETYEQYF.

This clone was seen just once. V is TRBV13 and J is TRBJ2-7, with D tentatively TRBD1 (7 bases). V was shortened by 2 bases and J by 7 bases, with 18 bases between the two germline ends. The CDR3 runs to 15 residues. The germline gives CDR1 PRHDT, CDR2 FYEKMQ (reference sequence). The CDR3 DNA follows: TGTGCCAGCAGCTTATTCCAGGGGGGAGGACTGGAGCAGTACTTC. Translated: CASSLFQGGGLEQYF.

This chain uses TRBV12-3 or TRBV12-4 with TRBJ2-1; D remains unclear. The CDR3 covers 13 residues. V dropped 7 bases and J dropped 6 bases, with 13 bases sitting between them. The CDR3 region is CASTLTLVNEQFF. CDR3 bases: TGTGCCAGCACCCTGACCTTGGTCAATGAGCAGTTCTTC.

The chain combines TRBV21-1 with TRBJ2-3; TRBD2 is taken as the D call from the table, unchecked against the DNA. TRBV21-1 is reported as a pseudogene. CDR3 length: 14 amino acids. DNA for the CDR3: TGTGCCAGCGGCGCTAGCGAGTACACAGATACGCAGTATTTT. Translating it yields CASGASEYTDTQYF.

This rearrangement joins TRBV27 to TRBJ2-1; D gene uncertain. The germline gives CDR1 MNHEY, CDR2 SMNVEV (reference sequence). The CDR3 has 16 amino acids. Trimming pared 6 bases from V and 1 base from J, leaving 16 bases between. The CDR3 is CASSLLDGLSYNEQFF. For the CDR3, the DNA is TGTGCCAGCAGCCTCTTGGACGGGTTGTCCTACAATGAGCAGTTCTTC.

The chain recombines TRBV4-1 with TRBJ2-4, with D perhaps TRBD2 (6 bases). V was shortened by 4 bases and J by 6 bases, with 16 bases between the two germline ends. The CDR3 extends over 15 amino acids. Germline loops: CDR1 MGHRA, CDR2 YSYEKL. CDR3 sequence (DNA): TGCGCCAGCAGCCCTGGGTGGCGGGGAGTAAACATTCAGTACTTC. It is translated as CASSPGWRGVNIQYF.

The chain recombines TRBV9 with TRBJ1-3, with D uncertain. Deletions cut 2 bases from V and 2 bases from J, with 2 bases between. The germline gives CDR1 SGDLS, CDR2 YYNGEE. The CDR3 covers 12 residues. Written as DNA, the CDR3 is TGTGCCAGCAGCGTCACTGGAAACACCATATATTTT. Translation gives CASSVTGNTIYF.

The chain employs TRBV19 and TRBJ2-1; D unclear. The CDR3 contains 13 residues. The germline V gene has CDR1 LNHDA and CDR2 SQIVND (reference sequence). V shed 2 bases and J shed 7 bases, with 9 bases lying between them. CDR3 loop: CASSIRTENEQFF. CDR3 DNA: TGTGCCAGTAGTATACGGACCGAAAATGAGCAGTTCTTC.

The CDR3: CASSPGRTEAFF. The CDR3 bases are TGTGCCAGCAGCCCCGGGAGGACTGAAGCTTTCTTT. This chain links TRBV5-6 with TRBJ1-1; unclear D gene. V lost 4 bases to trimming and J lost 5 bases, with 9 bases between them. The V gene's germline CDR1 is SGHDT and CDR2 YYEEEE. The CDR3 sequence is 12 residues long.

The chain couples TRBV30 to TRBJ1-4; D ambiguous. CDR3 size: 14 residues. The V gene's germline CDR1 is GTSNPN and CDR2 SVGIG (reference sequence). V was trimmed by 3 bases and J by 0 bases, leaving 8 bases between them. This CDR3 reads CAWSANPTNEKLFF. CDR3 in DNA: TGTGCCTGGAGCGCCAACCCAACTAATGAAAAACTGTTTTTT.

The CDR3 loop is CASSVGDVTGNTIYF. The CDR3 DNA follows: TGTGCCAGCAGCGTAGGGGACGTGACTGGAAACACCATATATTTT. The V gene is TRBV9, the J gene TRBJ1-3; possibly TRBD1 for D (5 bases). This CDR3 has 15 amino acids. With 0 bases removed from V and 2 bases from J, the gap between germline ends came to 9 bases. Per the germline V gene, CDR1 is SGDLS and CDR2 is YYNGEE.

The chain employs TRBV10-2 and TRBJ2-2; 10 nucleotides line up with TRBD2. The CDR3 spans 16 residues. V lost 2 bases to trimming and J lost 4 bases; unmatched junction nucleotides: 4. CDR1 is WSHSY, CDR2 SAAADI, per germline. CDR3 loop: CASSEPPSGGTGELFF. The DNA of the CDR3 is TGCGCCAGCAGTGAGCCGCCTAGCGGGGGCACCGGGGAGCTGTTTTTT.